Reported below is one T cell receptor beta chain. The data were produced by immunoSEQ multiplex PCR, yet TCRdb's version contains in-frame clones alone and is incomplete. This table holds around 100,000 clones, 92% found once. The sample belongs to a study of T cell changes during pregnancy in multiple sclerosis. The CDR3 is 12 residues long. V was trimmed by 11 bases and J by 7 bases, leaving 17 bases between them. The germline CDR1 and CDR2 sequences are SEHNR and FQNEAQ (reference sequence). The chain carries TRBV7-9 and TRBJ1-1, with D perhaps TRBD1 (5 bases). This material consisted of peripheral blood, taken in the third trimester of pregnancy. The TCR was taken from a female donor with multiple sclerosis, enrolled in a pregnancy study. CDR3 sequence: CAAPGGYHEAFF. The CDR3 DNA reads TGTGCCGCCCCCGGGGGTTATCATGAAGCTTTCTTT.